Listed below are T cell receptor beta chains from one sample, sequenced in a study of post-analysis software for immune sequencing data. Each CDR3 protein is one row after TCRdb ran MiXCR on the PCR reads. The sample yields over 700,000 distinct CDR3 sequences, approximately 30% seen once. Material for sequencing was blood. These receptors were obtained from a girl aged 5-17 years with multiple sclerosis. Each CDR3 is given with its conserved first and last residue. D genes are given only for firm matches. Size is stated for part of the rows, as once, few or many counts, or as a class when the clone is expanded.

D | J | V | size | CDR3 | DNA
NA | TRBJ1-5 | TRBV20-1 | NA | CSAPSEGNQPQHF | TGCAGTGCTCCCTCGGAGGGCAATCAGCCCCAGCATTTT
NA | TRBJ1-4 | TRBV4-3 | NA | CASSQDWRQGNEKLFF | TGCGCCAGCAGCCAAGATTGGCGGCAGGGTAATGAAAAACTGTTTTTT
TRBD1 | TRBJ2-1 | TRBV5-1 | NA | CASSRDRANEQFF | TGCGCCAGCAGCAGGGACAGGGCCAATGAGCAGTTCTTC
NA | TRBJ1-4 | TRBV7-2 | NA | CASSLGGHRGEKLFF | TGTGCCAGCAGCTTAGGGGGACATAGGGGTGAAAAACTGTTTTTT
NA | TRBJ2-7 | TRBV27 | few | CASRRAYEQYF | TGTGCCAGCAGACGGGCCTACGAGCAGTACTTC
TRBD2 | TRBJ2-1 | TRBV9 | NA | CASSALAGGLYNEQFF | TGTGCCAGCAGCGCTTTAGCGGGGGGCCTATACAATGAGCAGTTCTTC
TRBD2 | TRBJ2-3 | TRBV27 | NA | CASSPLWSGERTDTQYF | TGTGCCAGCAGTCCCCTCTGGAGCGGGGAGCGCACAGATACGCAGTATTTT
NA | TRBJ1-4 | TRBV6-6 | NA | CASSRQRSRGISEKLFF | TGTGCCAGCAGTAGACAGAGGTCCCGGGGAATAAGCGAAAAACTGTTTTTT
NA | TRBJ2-5 | TRBV7-7 | NA | CASSRGVAQETQYF | TGTGCTAGCAGCCGTGGGGTGGCCCAAGAGACCCAGTACTTC
NA | TRBJ2-7 | TRBV7-2 | few | CASSLERRMGEQYF | TGTGCCAGCAGCTTAGAGCGGCGTATGGGCGAGCAGTACTTC
NA | TRBJ2-5 | TRBV29-1 | few | CSAGHITGETQYF | TGCAGCGCGGGGCATATAACGGGAGAGACCCAGTACTTC
TRBD2 | TRBJ2-1 | TRBV18 | NA | CASPETSGSPNEQFF | TGTGCCAGCCCCGAGACTAGCGGGAGTCCCAATGAGCAGTTCTTC
NA | TRBJ2-5 | TRBV7-8 | once | CASYTPGVSEQYF | TGTGCCAGTTATACCCCCGGCGTGAGTGAGCAGTACTTC
TRBD2 | TRBJ2-1 | TRBV20-1 | few | CSAPSGIGYEQFF | TGCAGTGCTCCTAGCGGGATCGGCTATGAGCAGTTCTTC
NA | TRBJ1-4 | TRBV2 | NA | CASSEAPRHGSAGTNEKLFF | TGTGCCAGCAGTGAAGCCCCCCGACATGGGTCTGCCGGGACTAATGAAAAACTGTTTTTT
NA | TRBJ2-1 | TRBV29-1 | few | CSVDRADPNEQFF | TGCAGCGTAGATCGAGCAGACCCCAATGAGCAGTTCTTC
TRBD2 | TRBJ2-3 | TRBV19 | few | CASKGIAGVKDTQYF | TGTGCCAGTAAAGGAATAGCGGGAGTTAAGGATACGCAGTATTTT
TRBD1 | TRBJ2-3 | TRBV28 | few | CASSFPSGQGNFRDTQYF | TGTGCCAGCAGTTTCCCCTCGGGACAGGGGAATTTCAGGGATACGCAGTATTTT
NA | TRBJ2-6 | TRBV5-1 | few | CASSRLTGQEANVLTF | TGCGCCAGCAGCCGACTCACAGGCCAGGAGGCCAACGTCCTGACTTTC
NA | TRBJ2-3 | TRBV5-6 | many | CASSLFVVPGDTDTQYF | TGTGCCAGCAGCTTGTTTGTAGTCCCGGGGGACACAGATACGCAGTATTTT
NA | TRBJ1-1 | TRBV7-2 | NA | CASSFGSTWLNTEAFF | TGTGCCAGCAGCTTTGGGTCTACGTGGTTGAACACTGAAGCTTTCTTT
NA | TRBJ2-3 | TRBV6-5 | NA | CASSYEAQGITDTQYF | TGTGCCAGCAGTTATGAGGCACAGGGAATCACAGATACGCAGTATTTT
NA | TRBJ1-3 | TRBV27 | NA | CASSLSRGSPNTIYF | TGTGCCAGCAGTTTAAGCAGGGGATCCCCGAACACCATATATTTT
NA | TRBJ2-6 | TRBV6-2/TRBV6-3 | NA | CASRLLGGSGANVLTF | TGTGCCAGCAGGCTCCTCGGGGGCTCTGGGGCCAACGTCCTGACTTTC
NA | TRBJ2-3 | TRBV2 | few | CASRRAAASTDTQYF | TGTGCCAGCAGGAGGGCAGCAGCTAGCACAGATACGCAGTATTTT
NA | TRBJ2-3 | TRBV27 | many | CASSRRDTQYF | TGTGCCAGCAGCCGCCGCGATACGCAGTATTTT
NA | TRBJ1-2 | TRBV28 | few | CASGSGAIGYTF | TGTGCCAGCGGTTCGGGGGCGATCGGCTACACCTTC
TRBD2 | TRBJ2-5 | TRBV20-1 | few | CSARGSPETQYF | TGCAGTGCGCGGGGGAGTCCGGAGACCCAGTACTTC
NA | TRBJ2-7 | TRBV7-9 | few | CASSLVRKPYEQYF | TGTGCCAGCAGCTTAGTGCGGAAGCCCTACGAGCAGTACTTC
TRBD1 | TRBJ2-2 | TRBV29-1 | NA | CSAARQGVIAGELFF | TGCAGCGCTGCCCGACAGGGGGTTATCGCCGGGGAGCTGTTTTTT
TRBD2 | TRBJ2-5 | TRBV6-5 | NA | CASSYFAGVRETQYF | TGTGCCAGCAGTTACTTTGCGGGAGTGAGGGAGACCCAGTACTTC
NA | TRBJ2-1 | TRBV9 | few | CASSVTSLGGEQFF | TGTGCCAGCAGCGTTACCTCCTTAGGGGGTGAGCAGTTCTTC
TRBD1 | TRBJ1-5 | TRBV5-1 | NA | CASSPWTGDGSPQHF | TGCGCCAGCAGCCCCTGGACAGGGGATGGTTCGCCCCAGCATTTT
NA | TRBJ1-2 | TRBV29-1 | NA | CSAPLNYGYTF | TGCAGCGCCCCCTTGAACTATGGCTACACCTTC
NA | TRBJ2-3 | TRBV10-3 | NA | CAIKGDTQYF | TGTGCCATCAAAGGGGATACGCAGTATTTT
NA | TRBJ2-6 | TRBV6-5 | NA | CASSRTPPGANVLTF | TGTGCCAGCAGTCGGACACCGCCCGGGGCCAACGTCCTGACTTTC
TRBD2 | TRBJ2-7 | TRBV20-1 | few | CSARGLAGYNEQYF | TGCAGTGCTAGGGGACTAGCGGGTTACAATGAGCAGTACTTC
NA | TRBJ2-4 | TRBV7-2 | NA | CASSLVVAFGNIQYF | TGTGCCAGCAGCCTAGTGGTAGCTTTCGGAAACATTCAGTACTTC
NA | TRBJ2-7 | TRBV20-1 | NA | CSVRDPHSSLGQYF | TGCAGTGTTAGAGATCCACACTCAAGTCTTGGGCAGTACTTC